The next 9 T cell receptor beta chains were all read from a single sample in a study of shared clonotypes between healthy human individuals. Profiled with immunoSEQ multiplex PCR; TCRdb holds only in-frame clones, not every one. The data contain some 500,000 clones, approximately 95% of them singletons. Sequencing used naive CD4+ T cells sorted from blood. Subset described: CD45RA+ positively selected. The receptors derive from a woman aged 25 to 45 in good health.

This rearrangement joins TRBV5-1 to TRBJ1-4; possible D gene TRBD1, 6 bases. The CDR3 spans 18 residues. From germline, CDR1 is SGHRS and CDR2 YFSETQ. V shed 0 bases and J shed 0 bases, with 15 bases lying between them. CDR3 loop: CASSLGQGILSTNEKLFF. In DNA form, the CDR3 reads TGCGCCAGCAGCTTGGGGCAGGGGATCCTTTCAACTAATGAAAAACTGTTTTTT.

This clone was found once. The V gene is TRBV7-9, the J gene TRBJ1-4, with a tentative D call TRBD1 (5 bases). CDR3 length equals 14 residues. V gave up 5 bases and J gave up 5 bases, with 12 bases separating them. Germline CDR1 is SEHNR and CDR2 is FQNEAQ (reference sequence). The CDR3 DNA is TGTGCCAGCAGCCCGGGGCAATGGAATGAAAAACTGTTTTTT. Translated: CASSPGQWNEKLFF.

The V call is TRBV6-6, the J call TRBJ2-7; possible D gene TRBD2, 7 bases. V was trimmed by 7 bases and J by 1 base, leaving 17 bases between them. This CDR3 comprises 15 residues. The germline V gene has CDR1 MNHNY and CDR2 SVGAGI (reference sequence). CDR3 protein: CASTSGGGPSYEQYF. Here the CDR3 DNA reads TGTGCCAGCACATCCGGCGGGGGCCCTTCCTACGAGCAGTACTTC.

V is TRBV2 and J is TRBJ2-7; D unclear. The V end was cut by 6 bases, the J end by 3 bases, with 12 bases between. From germline, CDR1 is SNHLY and CDR2 FYNNEI. The CDR3 consists of 13 residues. The CDR3 DNA follows: TGTGCCAGCAGGGGTGACAACCTCTACGAGCAGTACTTC. The encoded protein is CASRGDNLYEQYF.

The V gene is TRBV28, the J gene TRBJ1-4; D uncertain. Germline V gene lookup returns CDR1 MDHEN and CDR2 SYDVKM. CDR3 length: 16 amino acids. Trimming took 7 bases from V and 0 from J, leaving 15 bases between them. The CDR3 bases are TGTGCCAGCACAAGAGGACTACGTCCAACTAATGAAAAACTGTTTTTT. It encodes CASTRGLRPTNEKLFF.

The J gene is TRBJ1-2, the V gene TRBV6-5; tentative D call: TRBD1 (6 bases). The CDR3 contains 15 residues. Germline CDR1 and CDR2: MNHEY and SVGAGI. V lost 5 bases, J lost 5 bases, and 18 bases lay in between. This CDR3 is CASSPTPDSFYGYTF. The CDR3 nucleotides read TGTGCCAGCAGTCCTACCCCGGACAGTTTTTATGGCTACACCTTC.

The chain uses TRBV19 and TRBJ2-3; D is ambiguous. Germline V gene data show CDR1 as LNHDA and CDR2 as SQIVND (reference sequence). The CDR3 is 13 amino acids. Trimming stripped 6 bases from V and 6 bases from J, with 13 bases between. The DNA of the CDR3 is TGTGCCAGTAGCGCCTTCAGCAGGGATACGCAGTATTTT. It encodes CASSAFSRDTQYF.

This chain connects TRBV5-1 to TRBJ2-1; D remains unclear. The CDR3 contains 14 residues. Between the trimmed V and J ends, which lost 4 bases and 5 bases, there was a span of 13 bases. The germline V gene has CDR1 SGHRS and CDR2 YFSETQ. CDR3 sequence: CASSGLSAHNEQFF. The CDR3 region has the DNA TGCGCCAGCAGCGGGCTGAGCGCCCACAATGAGCAGTTCTTC. Variable domain in full (rest from reference TRBV5-1 and TRBJ2-1): KAGVTQTPRYLIKTRGQQVTLSCSPISGHRSVSWYQQTPGQGLQFLFEYFSETQRNKGNFPGRFSGRQFSNSRSEMNVSTLELGDSALYLCASSGLSAHNEQFFGPGTRLTVL.

V and J are TRBV10-2 and TRBJ2-5; D remains unclear. The V end lost 4 bases, the J end lost 1 base, and 10 bases lay between the germline ends. Germline V CDR1 and CDR2: WSHSY, SAAADI. The CDR3 is 14 amino acids. The CDR3 region has the DNA TGCGCCAGCAGTGGTAGCTGGATCCAAGAGACCCAGTACTTC. Translated: CASSGSWIQETQYF.